This T cell receptor (beta chain) comes out of a study of naive and memory T cell subsets (dated by TCRdb to about 2017). Background for the entire study: The study applied an open-source, UMI-based TCR alpha and beta sequencing pipeline to sorted naive and memory peripheral blood T cell subsets. The functional CMV T cell responses agreed completely with IgG serology results. RNA was DNase-treated and reverse transcribed with TCR constant-region primers, mostly using SuperScript III.

Separate amplification of TCR alpha and beta chain libraries was performed from the second PCR step onward. To determine each donor's CMV status, fresh PBMCs were stimulated overnight with CMV viral lysate, and IFNgamma production from CD4+ T cells was then assessed. CD4 T cells were positively selected using Miltenyi beads, after which CD8 T cells were positively selected from the CD4-negative fraction. Cells stained for CD3, CD4, CD8, CD45RA, CD27 and a live/dead dye were sorted on a BD Aria II into four subsets by CD45RA and CD27. For sorting, CD45RA-CD27- cells were defined as effector memory cells, while CD45RA+CD27- cells were defined as EMRA cells. Blood came from a few healthy volunteers, each fractionated into CD4 and CD8 T cells and then into four differentiation subsets. Roughly 120 ml of peripheral blood was collected from each donor, and PBMC were isolated from the blood using Ficoll-Paque PLUS density-gradient centrifugation. After sorting, cells were lysed in RLT buffer, RNA was extracted using a Qiagen RNeasy kit, and the extracted RNA was stored at -80 degrees C.

As a fraction of the sample, this clonotype is medium-sized (0.01 to 0.1%). What this receptor recognizes is not known. Per-nucleotide qualities are absent, and no much larger clonotype sits a single base away. There are 15 amino acids in the CDR3, from cysteine to phenylalanine inclusive. Kept here is only the CDR3 DNA, which spans 45 bases and is read in frame from base 1. Per the germline V gene, SGHVS is the CDR1 and FQNEAQ is the CDR2. Deletion took 5 bases off V and 11 bases off J, with a span of 24 bases between the germline ends. Receptor libraries were prepared by UMI-ligation and nested PCR. The beta constant-region primer was an equimolar mix of two oligonucleotides covering both TRBC1 and TRBC2. A single-stranded oligonucleotide carrying the SP2 primer and a 12-nucleotide UMI was ligated to the 3' end of the cDNA by T4 RNA ligase 1. Four rounds of PCR, combining the SP2 primer with nested alpha and beta constant-region primers, were used to amplify the ligated cDNA. The ligation reaction was incubated at 16°C for roughly 18-24 hours. PCR2 was usually performed as a SYBR Green qPCR and halted at a preset threshold so that over-amplification would not occur. Apart from the first purification, every purification step used Agencourt AMPure XP magnetic beads. Library amounts were measured by Qubit and library quality was assessed on a TapeStation, where the main peak was expected at around 650 bp. Pooled libraries were sequenced on an Illumina MiSeq using v2 2x251 paired-end kits, and typically roughly 1-2.2 million reads were obtained per sample. Libraries were pooled at approximately 4 nM per sample, and roughly 5-7.5% PhiX was added to improve cluster recognition. On the authors' methods: Decombinator assigned V and J genes to Demultiplexor-processed FASTQ reads by tag matching, allowing a single base-pair mismatch. Collapsinator used UMIs to correct both sequencing errors and frequency errors arising from PCR heterogeneity. TCRs were translated and CDR3s were extracted from the conserved cysteine to the FGXG phenylalanine by CDR3Translator, with non-productive sequences being flagged. Repertoires were subsampled to equal numbers of UMI-defined TCRs before Gini, Shannon entropy and inverse Simpson indices were calculated. Within the linear range, a power law was fitted by maximum likelihood to the distributions of clonotype abundance. Similar UMI counts, unique TCR numbers and clonal distributions were obtained with the pipeline and with MIGEC on one naive CD8 sample. Repertoires were searched for around 7,300 CMV-associated CDR3 sequences compiled from VDJdb and a published dataset. TCRdb redid the processing of the public reads, applying fastp at Q25 and MiXCR, and retained in-frame beta chains. Every distinct CDR3 protein forms one entry, paired with its most common genes and DNA. These V and J calls are TCRdb output, not the study's own analysis. This sample is represented by more than 4,000 distinct CDR3 sequences; 7.2% of them were singletons. Clones ranked in the top ten supply 65% to 90% of the sample.

Points the paper makes about the study in general: In both CD4 and CD8 cells, the Gini index increased while Shannon and inverse Simpson diversity decreased from naive through CM, EM and EMRA. RNA-based TCR counts may be affected by expression changes linked to T cell activation and differentiation. TCR abundance followed a power law whose exponent differed between naive and memory subsets but was consistent across the three individuals. After error correction, over 90% of naive TCR sequences appeared only once, giving much steeper abundance distributions than memory subsets. Single alpha or beta chain sequences, rather than paired alpha/beta receptors, were used to define clonotypes. The repertoire findings for the naive and memory subsets could not be validated against a ground truth because none was available.

Sequenced material: CD4+ TEMRA cells from blood. The label giving this sample's cell subset or site can be read as: effector memory re-expressing CD45RA, CD45RA+ CD27-. The TCR comes from a human donor in good health. The V gene is TRBV7-8 and the J gene is TRBJ1-1, with the D gene too uncertain to name. The CDR3 protein: CASSEGSQRPVGAFF. The sequence in DNA is TGTGCCAGCAGCGAGGGTTCCCAAAGGCCCGTTGGGGCTTTCTTT. The variable domain in full, with residues beyond the CDR3 obtained from the reference TRBV7-8 and TRBJ1-1 genes, is GAGVSQSPRYKVAKRGQDVALRCDPISGHVSLFWYQQALGQGPEFLTYFQNEAQLDKSGLPSDRFFAERPEGSVSTLKIQRTQQEDSAVYLCASSEGSQRPVGAFFGQGTRLTVV.